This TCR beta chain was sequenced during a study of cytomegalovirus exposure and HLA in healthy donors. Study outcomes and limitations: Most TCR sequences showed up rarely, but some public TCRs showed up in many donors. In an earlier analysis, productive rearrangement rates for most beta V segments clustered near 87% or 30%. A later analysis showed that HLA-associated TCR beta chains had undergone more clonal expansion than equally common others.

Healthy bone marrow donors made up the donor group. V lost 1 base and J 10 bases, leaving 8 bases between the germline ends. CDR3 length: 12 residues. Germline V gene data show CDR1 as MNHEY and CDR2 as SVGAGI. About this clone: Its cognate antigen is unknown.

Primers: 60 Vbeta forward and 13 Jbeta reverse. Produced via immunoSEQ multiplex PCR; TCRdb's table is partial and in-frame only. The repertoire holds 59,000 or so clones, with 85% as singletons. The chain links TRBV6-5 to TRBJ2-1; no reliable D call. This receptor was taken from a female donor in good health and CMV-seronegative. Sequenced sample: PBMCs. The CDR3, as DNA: TGTGCCAGCAGTTACTATTTTATGGAGCAGTTCTTC. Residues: CASSYYFMEQFF.